This TCR beta chain was profiled in a study of immune characterization of retroperitoneal liposarcoma. MiXCR, run by TCRdb on the PCR reads, gives a single entry per CDR3 protein. The sample yields 10,000 to 12,000 distinct CDR3 sequences, less than 30% seen once. This clonotype was seen many times. The ends were cut back, 1 base at V and 6 bases at J, with 12 bases in the middle. There are 14 residues in the CDR3. CDR1 and CDR2 (germline): SGHTA, FQGNSA. The chain uses TRBV7-2 and TRBJ1-1, with D unclear. The receptor's source is a male donor with retroperitoneal liposarcoma. The sequencing sample was made of tumor tissue. CDR3 sequence: CASSLGSSTAEAFF. Written as DNA, the CDR3 is TGTGCCAGCAGCTTAGGCAGTTCAACGGCTGAAGCTTTCTTT.